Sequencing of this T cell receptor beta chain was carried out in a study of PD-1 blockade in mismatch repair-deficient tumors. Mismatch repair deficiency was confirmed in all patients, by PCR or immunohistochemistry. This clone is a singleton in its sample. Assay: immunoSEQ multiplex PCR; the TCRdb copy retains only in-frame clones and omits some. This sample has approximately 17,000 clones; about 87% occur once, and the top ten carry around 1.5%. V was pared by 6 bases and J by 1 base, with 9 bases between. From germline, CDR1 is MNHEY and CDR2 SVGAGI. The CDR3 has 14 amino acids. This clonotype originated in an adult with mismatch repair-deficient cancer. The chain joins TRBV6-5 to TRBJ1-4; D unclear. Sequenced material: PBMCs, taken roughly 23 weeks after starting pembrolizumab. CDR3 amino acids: CASSRTGTNEKLFF. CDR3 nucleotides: TGTGCCAGCAGCCGCACGGGAACTAATGAAAAACTGTTTTTT.